This T cell receptor beta chain was observed in a study of blood T cell repertoires in COVID-19. Trimming shortened V by 7 bases and J by 4 bases, and 7 bases separated the two germline ends. Germline V gene sequence: CDR1 MNHEY, CDR2 SVGAGI. CDR3 length: 11 residues. This clone is a singleton in its sample. Sequencing used immunoSEQ multiplex PCR; TCRdb keeps in-frame clones, though not all of them. The sample shows roughly 180,000 clones, roughly 83% of them seen only once. The TCR was taken from a woman aged 40 to 50 with COVID-19, enrolled during active disease. The chain links TRBV6-5 to TRBJ1-2, with no clear D. The sequencing sample was made of peripheral blood. The CDR3 nucleotides read TGTGCCAGCATGGCCAGCTATGGCTACACCTTC. Translation gives CASMASYGYTF.